These 23 T cell receptor beta chains were sequenced from one sample in a study of cytomegalovirus exposure and HLA in healthy donors. This PCR relied on a set of 60 Vbeta primers and 13 Jbeta primers. The protocol was immunoSEQ multiplex PCR, while the TCRdb copy is restricted to in-frame clones and leaves out a portion. Among about 130,000 clones listed, around 74% were seen once. Sequences were obtained from PBMCs. The origin of the receptors is a woman in her forties or fifties in good health and CMV-seropositive.

The chain recombines TRBV5-6 with TRBJ1-2; no clear D gene. The CDR3 contains 12 residues. V lost 2 bases and J lost 4, with 6 bases in between. Germline V gene lookup returns CDR1 SGHDT and CDR2 YYEEEE. CDR3 in DNA: TGTGCCAGCAGCTTAAATCGCTATGGCTACACCTTC. Translated, it gives CASSLNRYGYTF.

The gene calls are TRBV7-2 and TRBJ1-2, with 11 bases matching TRBD1. The CDR3 length is 15 residues. CDR1 and CDR2 (germline): SGHTA, FQGNSA. After removal of 0 bases from V and 8 bases from J, the junction contained 5 bases not matched to a gene. As DNA, the CDR3 is TGTGCCAGCAGCTTAGCGTGGACAGGGGGCAGAGGCTACACCTTC. Translation gives CASSLAWTGGRGYTF.

The genes are TRBV7-8 and TRBJ2-2; TRBD1 might be the D (6 bases). The CDR3 contains 15 residues. Germline V CDR1 and CDR2: SGHVS, FQNEAQ. The V gene lost 6 bases and the J gene lost 1 base, with 12 bases spanning the gap. For the CDR3, the DNA is TGTGCCAGCAGAGGAACGACAGGGAACACCGGGGAGCTGTTTTTT. Protein sequence: CASRGTTGNTGELFF.

The rearrangement joins TRBV30 to TRBJ2-7; TRBD1 might be the D (5 bases). Trimming cost V 0 bases and J 0 bases, with 12 bases left between them. CDR1 GTSNPN and CDR2 SVGIG come from the germline V gene (reference sequence). This CDR3 comprises 15 residues. CDR3 sequence reads: CAWSVPRANSYEQYF. For the CDR3, the DNA is TGTGCCTGGAGTGTCCCCAGGGCAAACTCCTACGAGCAGTACTTC.

The chain combines TRBV7-9 with TRBJ2-3; D is perhaps TRBD2 (5 bases). Germline values: CDR1 SEHNR, CDR2 FQNEAQ (reference sequence). This CDR3 contains 15 residues. Deletions cut 6 bases from V and 0 bases from J, with 13 bases between. The CDR3 protein is CASSPRESSTDTQYF. The CDR3 nucleotides are TGTGCCAGCAGTCCGAGGGAGTCGAGCACAGATACGCAGTATTTT.

The gene calls are TRBV20-1 and TRBJ2-7, with D perhaps matching TRBD2 (5 bases). CDR3 length: 11 amino acids. V shed 3 bases and J shed 4 bases, with 7 bases lying between them. The V gene's germline CDR1 is DFQATT and CDR2 SNEGSKA (reference sequence). CDR3 nucleotide sequence: TGCAGTGCTAGTTGGGAGTACGAGCAGTACTTC. Protein product: CSASWEYEQYF.

Concerning this clone: Compared with germline, one end of the junction differs, possibly owing to a read error. J is TRBJ2-3 and V is TRBV7-9; possible D gene TRBD2, 5 bases. CDR1 and CDR2 (germline): SEHNR, FQNEAQ (reference sequence). The CDR3 consists of 14 residues. As DNA, the CDR3 is TGTTCCAGCGATCCCGGGATCTACGCAGGTACGCAGTATTTT. Protein sequence: CSSDPGIYAGTQYF.

The chain couples TRBV6-6 to TRBJ2-5; 7 bases agree with TRBD1. Trimming at V came to 5 bases and at J to 5 bases, leaving 11 bases not matched to a gene. Per germline, CDR1 MNHNY and CDR2 SVGAGI (reference sequence). The CDR3 loop spans 15 amino acids. The CDR3 DNA follows: TGTGCCAGCAGTCCCCCGGGACAGCACGGGGAGACCCAGTACTTC. It codes for CASSPPGQHGETQYF.

The chain carries TRBV6-1 and TRBJ2-5; 11 bases agree with TRBD2. CDR1 and CDR2 (germline): MNHNS, SASEGT. The V and J ends lost 0 bases and 7 bases, in that order; junction bases with no gene match: 7. The CDR3 consists of 16 residues. The CDR3 DNA reads as TGTGCCAGCAGTGAAGCGCCTAGCGGGGGGTGGGGGACCCAGTACTTC. Amino acid sequence: CASSEAPSGGWGTQYF.

V is TRBV2 and J is TRBJ1-1; D unclear. Per the germline V gene, CDR1 is SNHLY and CDR2 is FYNNEI. Trimming left V 6 bases short and J 7 bases short, with 9 bases between. The CDR3 consists of 11 residues. The CDR3 sequence is CASRSRVEAFF. The CDR3 DNA is TGTGCCAGCAGATCGAGGGTTGAAGCTTTCTTT.

The genes are TRBV10-2 and TRBJ1-2; D unresolved. CDR1 WSHSY and CDR2 SAAADI come from the germline V gene. V was shortened by 6 bases and J by 3 bases, with 8 bases between the two germline ends. The CDR3 length is 12 residues. The CDR3 coding sequence is TGCGCCAGCAGCCAGGAAGACTATGGCTACACCTTC. It is translated as CASSQEDYGYTF.

The chain employs TRBV5-4 and TRBJ2-7, with 11 bases fitting TRBD2. The length of the CDR3 is 15 residues. CDR1 is SGHNT and CDR2 is YYREEE in the germline V gene (reference sequence). V shed 4 bases, J shed 6 bases, and the junction held 9 bases outside the gene matches. The CDR3: CASSLRLAGRSEQYF. CDR3 bases: TGTGCCAGCAGCCTTAGACTAGCGGGGAGGAGCGAGCAGTACTTC. Supplemented by reference TRBV5-4 and TRBJ2-7, the full variable domain reads ETGVTQSPTHLIKTRGQQVTLRCSSQSGHNTVSWYQQALGQGPQFIFQYYREEENGRGNFPPRFSGLQFPNYSSELNVNALELDDSALYLCASSLRLAGRSEQYFGPGTRLTVT.

The J gene is TRBJ1-2, the V gene TRBV5-4, with 9 bases aligning to TRBD1. CDR3 size: 15 residues. Unmatched junction bases numbered 6, after V lost 4 bases and J lost 2 bases. The germline gives CDR1 SGHNT, CDR2 YYREEE (reference sequence). CDR3 nucleotides: TGTGCCAGCAGCCCAACAGGGGGCTTAAACTATGGCTACACCTTC. Translated: CASSPTGGLNYGYTF.

This sequence joins TRBV7-9 and TRBJ1-1; unclear D gene. The germline gives CDR1 SEHNR, CDR2 FQNEAQ (reference sequence). The V end lost 5 bases, the J end lost 7 bases, and 14 bases lay between the germline ends. The CDR3 spans 13 residues. The CDR3 coding sequence is TGTGCCAGCAGCCCCCACCTAGACGGTGAAGCTTTCTTT. Residues: CASSPHLDGEAFF.

As regards this clone: One end of the junction is discordant with germline, which a read error may explain. This chain uses TRBV2 with TRBJ2-3; 10 nucleotides match TRBD2. Germline V gives CDR1 SNHLY, CDR2 FYNNEI. CDR3 size: 17 residues. The CDR3 spells CASEGSLAGAERDTQCF. CDR3 bases: TGTGCCAGTGAGGGTAGTCTAGCGGGGGCCGAGAGAGATACGCAGTGTTTT.

The V gene is TRBV7-9, the J gene TRBJ2-1; 13 nucleotides match TRBD2. The length of the CDR3 is 16 residues. CDR1 is SEHNR and CDR2 is FQNEAQ in the germline V gene (reference sequence). The junction had 6 bases not matched to a gene; V was cut back by 4 bases and J by 6 bases. CDR3 in amino acids: CASSSPGTSGVNEQFF. The CDR3 DNA reads TGTGCCAGCAGCTCCCCCGGGACTAGCGGGGTCAATGAGCAGTTCTTC.

This chain connects TRBV19 to TRBJ1-5; a weak D match, TRBD1 (5 bases). The CDR3 is 15 residues long. The germline V gene encodes CDR1 LNHDA and CDR2 SQIVND (reference sequence). V gave up 5 bases and J gave up 3 bases, with 14 bases separating them. CDR3 residues: CASSPGQGSNQPQHF. The CDR3 DNA reads as TGTGCCAGTAGTCCGGGTCAGGGATCCAATCAGCCCCAGCATTTT.

V and J are TRBV6-1 and TRBJ1-2, with D hard to call. This CDR3 contains 13 residues. From germline, CDR1 is MNHNS and CDR2 SASEGT. Trimming took off 5 bases at V and 4 bases at J, with 11 bases between the two ends. CDR3 protein: CASSLEAGYGYTF. In nucleotides, the CDR3 is TGTGCCAGCAGTCTGGAGGCTGGCTATGGCTACACCTTC.

The gene calls are TRBV5-1 and TRBJ1-1; D is possibly TRBD1 (5 bases). The ends were cut back, 4 bases at V and 4 bases at J, with 14 bases in the middle. Germline CDR1 SGHRS, CDR2 YFSETQ. This CDR3 is 14 amino acids long. CDR3 nucleotide sequence: TGCGCCAGCAGCGCAGGGACGGGGGGCACTGAAGCTTTCTTT. Translated: CASSAGTGGTEAFF.

The rearrangement links TRBV7-8 to TRBJ2-5; D perhaps matches TRBD2 (6 bases). The CDR3 covers 15 residues. The germline V and J ends were trimmed by 5 bases and 0 bases, with 13 bases remaining between them. The germline V gene has CDR1 SGHVS and CDR2 FQNEAQ. CDR3 loop: CASSNDRGYQETQYF. CDR3 DNA sequence: TGTGCCAGCAGCAACGACCGGGGGTACCAAGAGACCCAGTACTTC.

The V call is TRBV6-5, the J call TRBJ1-2; 7 positions match TRBD1. This CDR3 is built from 16 residues. The germline V gene encodes CDR1 MNHEY and CDR2 SVGAGI. Unmatched junction bases numbered 13, after V lost 1 base and J lost 8 bases. This CDR3 is CASSYYGGQSGAGYTF. As DNA, the CDR3 is TGTGCCAGCAGTTACTACGGGGGACAGTCAGGAGCCGGCTACACCTTC.

This clone was observed a single time. The V gene is TRBV7-8, the J gene TRBJ2-7, with D possibly TRBD1 on 5 matching bases. This CDR3 is built from 16 residues. Germline V gene lookup returns CDR1 SGHVS and CDR2 FQNEAQ. V shed 0 bases and J shed 4 bases, with 16 bases lying between them. Here the CDR3 DNA reads TGTGCCAGCAGCTTAGCCGCCAGGGCCCCCCATTACGAGCAGTACTTC. It specifies CASSLAARAPHYEQYF.

Here the CDR3 DNA reads TGTGCCAGCTCACCCACGTCAGAGGGATCAGGGGAGCTGTTTTTT. Protein product: CASSPTSEGSGELFF. The J gene is TRBJ2-2, the V gene TRBV18; TRBD2 might be the D (5 bases). From germline, CDR1 is KGHSH and CDR2 LQKENI. The ends were cut back, 3 bases at V and 8 bases at J, with 16 bases in the middle. There are 15 residues in the CDR3.